These 15 T cell receptor beta chains were all obtained from the same sample, sequenced in a study of post-analysis software for immune sequencing data. Study observations and caveats: With TRBV5-6, TRBV5-1 and TRBV20-1 included, about five TRBV segments were more frequent in patients than in controls.

cDNA libraries for TCR beta contained unique molecular identifiers. TCRdb used MiXCR to reprocess the PCR reads, holding one entry per CDR3 protein. The sample has approximately 160,000 distinct CDR3 sequences, 25% to 35% seen once. What these receptors recognize is not known. The specimen sequenced was blood. The receptors were gathered from a girl aged 5-17 years with multiple sclerosis.

The rearrangement joins TRBV20-1 to TRBJ1-1, with TRBD1 matching over 7 bases. The CDR3 has 12 residues. CDR1 is DFQATT and CDR2 is SNEGSKA in the germline V gene (reference sequence). V dropped 3 bases and J dropped 8; count of bases not matched to a gene: 6. The CDR3 DNA is TGCAGTGCTAGCACAGGGGTCACAGAAGCTTTCTTT. Translating it yields CSASTGVTEAFF.

Notes on this clonotype: A junction end diverges from the germline sequence, so it may reflect a read error. The rearrangement uses TRBV4-1 and TRBJ2-5; 8 bases are shared with TRBD2. The CDR3 runs to 15 residues. CDR1 is MGHRA, CDR2 YSYEKL, per germline. The CDR3 reads CANSQDRGTRLGQYF. DNA of the CDR3: TGCGCCAACAGCCAAGACAGAGGGACTAGGCTCGGGCAGTACTTC.

Turning to this clonotype: A read error may explain this, as a much larger clone is one base away. The V gene is TRBV29-1, the J gene TRBJ1-2; 9 bases map to TRBD1. The CDR3 loop spans 13 amino acids. V shed 6 bases and J 6 bases; nucleotides not matched to a gene: 8. From germline, CDR1 is SQVTM and CDR2 ANQGSEA. CDR3 residues: CSVRTGEADGYTF. The CDR3 DNA reads TGCAGCGTAAGGACAGGGGAGGCTGATGGCTACACCTTC.

About this clonotype itself: A single base separates this from a much larger clone, so it may be a read error. This likely comes from a read error, as the CDR3 has no conserved phenylalanine or tryptophan at its end. The chain employs TRBV5-1 and TRBJ2-3; no reliable D call. The CDR3 contains 14 residues. The germline CDR1 and CDR2 sequences are SGHRS and YFSETQ. Trimming removed 0 bases at V and 4 bases at J, with 9 bases between. The CDR3 protein is CASSLASGSDTQYV. For the CDR3, the DNA is TGCGCCAGCAGCTTGGCAAGTGGTTCAGATACGCAGTATGTT.

The sample holds a few counts of this clonotype. The V call is TRBV20-1, the J call TRBJ1-1; TRBD1 might be the D (6 bases). Between the trimmed V and J ends, which lost 7 bases and 3 bases, there was a span of 9 bases. The CDR3 sequence is 11 residues long. Germline CDR1 and CDR2: DFQATT and SNEGSKA (reference sequence). CDR3 in amino acids: CSGDMDTEAFF. The DNA for the CDR3 is TGCAGTGGGGACATGGACACTGAAGCTTTCTTT.

At least ten counts were recorded for this clonotype. V gene TRBV10-3 combines with J gene TRBJ2-3; 10 bases map to TRBD2. The ends lost 2 bases at V and 5 bases at J; junction bases unmatched: 7. The CDR3 runs to 16 residues. Germline assignment: CDR1 ENHRY and CDR2 SYGVKD. The CDR3 spells CAISEQLAGGVDTQYF. In nucleotides, the CDR3 is TGTGCCATCAGTGAGCAGTTAGCGGGAGGAGTAGATACGCAGTATTTT.

This clonotype has only a few counts. The genes are TRBV7-9 and TRBJ2-7, with 7 positions matching TRBD1. The CDR3 contains 16 residues. Trimming at V came to 5 bases and at J to 0 bases, leaving 10 bases not matched to a gene. CDR1 is SEHNR, CDR2 FQNEAQ, per germline (reference sequence). CDR3 sequence: CASSLPTGQLSYEQYF. DNA for the CDR3: TGTGCCAGCAGCCTACCGACGGGACAGCTCTCCTACGAGCAGTACTTC. Full variable domain (missing parts from reference TRBV7-9 and TRBJ2-7): DTGVSQNPRHKITKRGQNVTFRCDPISEHNRLYWYRQTLGQGPEFLTYFQNEAQLEKSRLLSDRFSAERPKGSFSTLEIQRTEQGDSAMYLCASSLPTGQLSYEQYFGPGTRLTVT.

The V call is TRBV19, the J call TRBJ2-1; TRBD1 is a possible D gene (6 bases). The ends were cut back, 6 bases at V and 6 bases at J, with 24 bases in the middle. The germline gives CDR1 LNHDA, CDR2 SQIVND (reference sequence). This CDR3 is 17 amino acids long. The CDR3 is CASSLGTKTGLINEQFF. The CDR3 DNA reads as TGTGCCAGTAGCCTCGGGACCAAAACAGGGTTAATCAATGAGCAGTTCTTC.

With respect to this clonotype: The germline gene is not matched at one end of the junction; a read error may be the cause. The chain uses TRBV4-1 and TRBJ2-7; no definite D call. The J call may be wrong; the DNA end is better matched by TRBJ2-5. The CDR3 totals 16 residues. From germline, CDR1 is MGHRA and CDR2 YSYEKL. In nucleotides, the CDR3 is TGCGCCAACAGCCAAGATTGGCTCGGGCGGTACCGGACCCAGTACTTC. It codes for CANSQDWLGRYRTQYF.

About this clonotype itself: A much larger clonotype is one base distant, so this may be a read error. V usage is TRBV14 and J usage is TRBJ2-6, with 8 nucleotides matching TRBD1. Germline CDR1 and CDR2: SGHDN and FVKESK. The CDR3 length is 18 residues. With 11 bases clipped from V and 2 bases from J, the junction kept 17 bases outside the gene matches. CDR3 in DNA: TGTGCCGGTGCCAGCGACAGGGGACTGTCTGCTGGGGCCAACGTCCTGACTTTC. Its protein is CAGASDRGLSAGANVLTF.

The chain couples TRBV7-2 to TRBJ1-1, with a weak D call TRBD1 (6 bases). Germline lookup yields CDR1 SGHTA and CDR2 FQGNSA. With 7 bases removed from V and 3 bases from J, the gap between germline ends came to 15 bases. The CDR3 is made up of 14 amino acids. CDR3 protein: CASTRAGAYTEAFF. The CDR3 DNA follows: TGTGCCAGCACAAGGGCAGGGGCGTACACTGAAGCTTTCTTT.

This clonotype was seen only a few times. The V call is TRBV4-1, the J call TRBJ1-1; D not resolved. The CDR3 is made up of 13 amino acids. Per germline, CDR1 MGHRA and CDR2 YSYEKL. Trimming took 4 bases from V and 5 from J, leaving 11 bases between them. CDR3 bases: TGCGCCAGCAGCCCGCCACCCGGAACTGAAGCTTTCTTT. Its translation: CASSPPPGTEAFF.

This clonotype was detected many times. The chain employs TRBV19 and TRBJ2-7; D may correspond to TRBD1 or TRBD2 (5 bases each). Deletions cut 2 bases from V and 4 bases from J, with 18 bases between. CDR1 and CDR2 (germline): LNHDA, SQIVND (reference sequence). The CDR3 is 16 residues long. The CDR3 loop reads CASSILGAADRYEQYF. The CDR3 DNA reads TGTGCCAGTAGTATACTTGGGGCAGCGGACCGGTACGAGCAGTACTTC.

Details on this clonotype: A much larger clonotype is one base distant, so this may be a read error. V gene TRBV6-4 combines with J gene TRBJ1-2; no reliable D call. The CDR3 spans 14 residues. V gave up 1 base and J gave up 5 bases, with 11 bases separating them. Germline V gene sequence: CDR1 MRHNA, CDR2 SNTAGT. CDR3 residues: CASSDLAQDYGYTF. The CDR3 nucleotides read TGTGCCAGCAGTGACTTAGCCCAGGATTATGGCTACACCTTC.

This rearrangement joins TRBV5-1 to TRBJ2-2; 12 bases are shared with TRBD2. The CDR3 length is 18 residues. Losses at the gene ends were 4 bases for V and 3 bases for J; bases not matched to a gene: 10. Germline CDR1 reads SGHRS; CDR2 reads YFSETQ. The CDR3 loop is CASSPSSGRAWDTGELFF. Written as DNA, the CDR3 is TGCGCCAGCAGCCCCTCTAGCGGGAGGGCCTGGGACACCGGGGAGCTGTTTTTT.